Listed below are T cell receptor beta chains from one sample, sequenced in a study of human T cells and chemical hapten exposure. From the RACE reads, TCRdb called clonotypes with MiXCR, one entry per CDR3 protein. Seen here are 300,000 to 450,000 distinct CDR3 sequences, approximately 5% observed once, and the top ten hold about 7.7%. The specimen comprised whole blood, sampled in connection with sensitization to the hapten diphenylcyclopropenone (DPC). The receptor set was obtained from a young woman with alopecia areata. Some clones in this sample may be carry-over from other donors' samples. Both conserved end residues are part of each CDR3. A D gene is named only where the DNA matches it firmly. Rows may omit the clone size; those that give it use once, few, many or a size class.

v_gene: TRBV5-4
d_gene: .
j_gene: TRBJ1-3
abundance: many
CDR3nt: TGTGCCAGCAGCTTGGCACGTCTTCCAGGCTCTGGAAACACCATATATTTT
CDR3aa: CASSLARLPGSGNTIYF

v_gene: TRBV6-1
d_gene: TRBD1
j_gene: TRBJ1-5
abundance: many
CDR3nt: TGTGCCAGCAGTGAAGCATACGGACAGGGGTTAAGCCAGCCCCAGCATTTT
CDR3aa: CASSEAYGQGLSQPQHF

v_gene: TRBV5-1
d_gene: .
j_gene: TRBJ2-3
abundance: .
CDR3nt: TGCGCCAGCAGCTTGGTAGAGGGCCCAGATACGCAGTATTTT
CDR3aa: CASSLVEGPDTQYF

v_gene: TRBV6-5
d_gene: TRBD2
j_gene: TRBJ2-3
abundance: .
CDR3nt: TGTGCCAGCAGTGTTAGCGGGGGGCATACAGATACGCAGTATTTT
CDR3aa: CASSVSGGHTDTQYF

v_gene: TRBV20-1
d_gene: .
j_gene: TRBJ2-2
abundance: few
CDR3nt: TGCAGTGCTCCGTCGCCGGGGGAGGTTTACGGGGAGCTGTTTTTT
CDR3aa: CSAPSPGEVYGELFF

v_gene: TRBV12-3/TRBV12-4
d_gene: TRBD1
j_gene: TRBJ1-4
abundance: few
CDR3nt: TGTGCCAGCAGTTCAACAGGGGGGGGTAATGAAAAACTGTTTTTT
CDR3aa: CASSSTGGGNEKLFF

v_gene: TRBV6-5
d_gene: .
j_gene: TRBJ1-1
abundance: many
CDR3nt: TGTGCCAGCAGGTGGGGGGAGGACACTGAAGCTTTCTTT
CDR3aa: CASRWGEDTEAFF

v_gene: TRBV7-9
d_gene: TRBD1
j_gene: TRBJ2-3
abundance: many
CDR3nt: TGTGCCAGCAGCTTAGGGTGGACAGGATCCACAGATACGCAGTATTTT
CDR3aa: CASSLGWTGSTDTQYF

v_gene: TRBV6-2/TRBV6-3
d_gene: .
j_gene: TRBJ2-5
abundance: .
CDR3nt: TGTGCCAGCCAGAGTAGTCTTCAAGAGACCCAGTACTTC
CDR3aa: CASQSSLQETQYF

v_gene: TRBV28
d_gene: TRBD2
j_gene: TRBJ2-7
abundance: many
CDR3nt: TGTGCCAGCATCCCTTCCCGGGGGGAATCCTACGAGCAGTACTTC
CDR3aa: CASIPSRGESYEQYF

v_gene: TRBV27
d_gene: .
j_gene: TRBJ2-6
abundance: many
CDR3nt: TGTGCCAGCAGTCTCCAGGGGGCCAACGTCCTGACTTTC
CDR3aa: CASSLQGANVLTF

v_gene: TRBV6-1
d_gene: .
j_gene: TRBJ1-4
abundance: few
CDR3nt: TGTGCCAGCGTGAGCGGGGGTACTAATGAAAAACTGTTTTTT
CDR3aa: CASVSGGTNEKLFF

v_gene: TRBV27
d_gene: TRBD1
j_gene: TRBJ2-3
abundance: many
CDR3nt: TGTGCCAGCAGTGGGTGGACAGGGGGCACAGATACGCAGTATTTT
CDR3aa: CASSGWTGGTDTQYF

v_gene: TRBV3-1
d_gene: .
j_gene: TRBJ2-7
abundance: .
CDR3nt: TGTGCCAGCAGCCATAGCAGAACCCTGAACGAGCAGTACTTC
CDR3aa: CASSHSRTLNEQYF

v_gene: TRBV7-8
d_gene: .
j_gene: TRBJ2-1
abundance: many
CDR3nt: TGTGCCAGCAGCTTAGGGGCCGGGGGTTCAACCTACAATGAGCAGTTCTTC
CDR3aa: CASSLGAGGSTYNEQFF

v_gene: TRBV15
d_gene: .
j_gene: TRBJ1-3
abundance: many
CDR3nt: TGTGCCACCAGCACCTGGGGGGACGGGGATCGAAACACCATATATTTT
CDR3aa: CATSTWGDGDRNTIYF

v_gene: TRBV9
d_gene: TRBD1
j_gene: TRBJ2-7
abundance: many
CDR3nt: TGTGCCAGCAGCGGAAACCCGGGACAGGTCTACGAGCAGTACTTC
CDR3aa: CASSGNPGQVYEQYF

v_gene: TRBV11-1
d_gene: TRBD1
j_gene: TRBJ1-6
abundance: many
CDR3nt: TGTGCCAGCAGCTTCTCGGACAGGCATGGTTCACCCCTCCACTTT
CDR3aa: CASSFSDRHGSPLHF

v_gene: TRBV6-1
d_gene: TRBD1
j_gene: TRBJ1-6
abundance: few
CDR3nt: TGTGCCAGCAGCCTCAACCTAGGGACAGGGGGCGATAATTCACCCCTCCACTTT
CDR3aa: CASSLNLGTGGDNSPLHF

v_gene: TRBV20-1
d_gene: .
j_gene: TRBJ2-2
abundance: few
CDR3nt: TGCAGTGCTACTGCCGTTCTGAACACCGGGGAGCTGTTTTTT
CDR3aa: CSATAVLNTGELFF

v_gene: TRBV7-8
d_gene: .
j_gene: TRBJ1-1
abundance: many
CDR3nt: TGTGCCAGCAGCTTAGGCAGGGGCGGTATGAACACTGAAGCTTTCTTT
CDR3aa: CASSLGRGGMNTEAFF

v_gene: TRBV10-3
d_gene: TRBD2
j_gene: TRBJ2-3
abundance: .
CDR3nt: TGTGCCATCAGTGACCGCTCTAGCGGGGGGCCGGAAGATACGCAGTATTTT
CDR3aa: CAISDRSSGGPEDTQYF

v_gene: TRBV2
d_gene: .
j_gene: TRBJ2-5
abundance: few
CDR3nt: TGTGCTTCAGCGCGGGTTATAGAGACCCAGTACTTC
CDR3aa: CASARVIETQYF

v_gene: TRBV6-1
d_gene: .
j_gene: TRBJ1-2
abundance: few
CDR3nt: TGTGCCAGCTTCCGGAGCTATGGCTACACCTTC
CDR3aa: CASFRSYGYTF

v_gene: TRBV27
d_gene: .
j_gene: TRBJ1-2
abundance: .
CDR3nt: TGTGCCAGCATAGTGGGGGGCGAGGACTATGGCTACACCTTC
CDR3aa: CASIVGGEDYGYTF

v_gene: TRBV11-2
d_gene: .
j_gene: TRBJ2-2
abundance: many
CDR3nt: TGTGCCAGCAGCTTAGGAGTGGGGGAGCTGTTTTTT
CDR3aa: CASSLGVGELFF

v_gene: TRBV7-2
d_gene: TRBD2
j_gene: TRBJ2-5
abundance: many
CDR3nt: TGTGCCAGCAGCTTACATGCGGGGGGGCCCGAGGAGACCCAGTACTTC
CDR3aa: CASSLHAGGPEETQYF